This TCR beta chain appears in the sequencing data of a study of CD8+ T cells in alopecia areata. Regarding the study as a whole: Especially in alopecia totalis/universalis, lesional scalp showed greater clonality than normal scalp did. Besides other cells, scalp samples also yield sequences of resident alphabeta T cells from normal skin. TCRs were shared less clearly across patients than in mice, possibly for HLA-related reasons.

Following RNA extraction, reverse transcription yielded cDNA that acted as the sequencing template. Clones were sequenced by immunoSEQ multiplex PCR, and TCRdb holds only the in-frame ones, with some missing. The repertoire includes 150,000 to 200,000 clones, around 57% of them detected once, and around 5% sits in the top ten. J lost 3 bases, V lost 2 bases, and 3 bases had no gene match. This CDR3 has 15 residues. Germline lookup yields CDR1 SEHNR and CDR2 FQNEAQ (reference sequence). Concerning this clone: Its antigen is as yet unknown.

PBMCs were stained for CD3, CD4 and CD8, and CD4+ and CD8+ T cells were sorted. The J gene is TRBJ2-7, the V gene TRBV7-9, with 11 nucleotides matching TRBD1. The source is a human donor in good health. Sequencing was done on a sample of CD4+ T cells sorted from blood. This CDR3 reads CASSLKGQGGYEQYF. The CDR3 DNA reads TGTGCCAGCAGCTTAAAGGGACAGGGGGGCTACGAGCAGTACTTC.